This entry concerns a single T cell receptor (beta chain). The CDR3 covers 17 residues. Trimming pared 3 bases from V and 2 bases from J, leaving 17 bases between. Germline CDR1 and CDR2: SGHTA and FQGNSA. This specimen comes from a study of blood T cell repertoires in COVID-19. Study details: T cells, B-cell-depleted T cells, or PBMCs supplied cDNA or gDNA.

As handled by the study authors: Scientists estimated how many nucleated cells there were by amplifying reference gene primers. Clones were sequenced by immunoSEQ multiplex PCR, and TCRdb holds only the in-frame ones, with some missing. V, J and clone size are those of that table, while D and trimming were read from the DNA. The table lists around 260,000 clones, 80% to 90% of them singletons. The sequence derives from a woman in her forties or fifties who had recovered from COVID-19. Material: peripheral blood. The genes are TRBV7-2 and TRBJ2-1, with TRBD2 as a possible D gene (6 bases). The CDR3 nucleotides read TGTGCCAGCAGCTTCTTTCGGGCGGGAACCCCCTACAATGAGCAGTTCTTC. Its protein is CASSFFRAGTPYNEQFF. Using reference TRBV7-2 and TRBJ2-1 for the parts outside the CDR3, the full variable domain is GAGVSQSPSNKVTEKGKDVELRCDPISGHTALYWYRQSLGQGLEFLIYFQGNSAPDKSGLPSDRFSAERTGGSVSTLTIQRTQQEDSAVYLCASSFFRAGTPYNEQFFGPGTRLTVL.